Reported below is one T cell receptor beta chain. The data are from a study of blood T cell repertoires in COVID-19. Study information: PBMCs, B-cell-depleted T cells, or T cells were the source of the cDNA or gDNA that made up the material.

Authors' methods: Estimates of nucleated cell counts were drawn from the amplification of reference gene primers. Repertoires were generated with immunoSEQ multiplex PCR, while TCRdb's copy carries only in-frame clones and drops some. That table gives V, J and clone size, and the DNA gave D and trimming. The profile covers 350,000 to 450,000 clones, with about 90% appearing a single time and 2.3% taken by the ten largest. The CDR3 is 18 residues long. Per the germline V gene, CDR1 is SGDLS and CDR2 is YYNGEE. Trimming took 4 bases from V and 4 from J, leaving 26 bases between them. The V and J genes are TRBV9 and TRBJ1-2; D perhaps matches TRBD1 (6 bases). This receptor was identified in a woman in her sixties or seventies with COVID-19, enrolled during active disease. The sequencing sample was made of peripheral blood. CDR3 amino acids: CASSPRPGHQSWSYGYTF. Written as DNA, the CDR3 is TGTGCCAGCAGCCCTCGACCGGGACACCAAAGCTGGAGCTATGGCTACACCTTC.